A single sample gave rise to the 21 T cell receptor beta chains below, sequenced in a study of cytomegalovirus exposure and HLA in healthy donors. Both 60 Vbeta primers and 13 Jbeta primers went into the PCR. The protocol was immunoSEQ multiplex PCR, while the TCRdb copy is restricted to in-frame clones and leaves out a portion. The sample yields 200,000 or so clones, under 90% seen once. The sample comprised PBMCs. The receptors stem from a human donor in good health.

The chain combines TRBV7-3 with TRBJ2-3; TRBD2 matches 9 bases. Trimming at V came to 4 bases and at J to 1 base, leaving 6 bases not matched to a gene. Germline loops: CDR1 SGHTA, CDR2 FQGTGA. The CDR3 length is 16 residues. The CDR3 spells CASSSGQRGGTDTQYF. The CDR3 nucleotides read TGTGCCAGCAGCTCGGGGCAGCGGGGGGGCACAGATACGCAGTATTTT. The full variable domain, completed using reference TRBV7-3 and TRBJ2-3, is GAGVSQTPSNKVTEKGKYVELRCDPISGHTALYWYRQSLGQGPEFLIYFQGTGAADDSGLPNDRFFAVRPEGSVSTLKIQRTERGDSAVYLCASSSGQRGGTDTQYFGPGTRLTVL.

The chain joins TRBV18 to TRBJ2-1; a possible D gene is TRBD1 (6 bases). The CDR3 is made up of 15 amino acids. Between the trimmed V and J ends, which lost 1 base and 3 bases, there was a span of 10 bases. Looked up from germline, CDR1 is KGHSH and CDR2 is LQKENI. CDR3 region: CASSPRQASYNEQFF. DNA of the CDR3: TGTGCCAGCTCACCACGACAGGCGAGCTACAATGAGCAGTTCTTC.

The chain employs TRBV6-1 and TRBJ1-1, with D possibly TRBD1 on 5 matching bases. The CDR3 loop spans 13 amino acids. V lost 6 bases and J 2 bases, leaving 10 bases between the germline ends. The germline gives CDR1 MNHNS, CDR2 SASEGT. The CDR3 spells CASRMTVNTEAFF. Here the CDR3 DNA reads TGTGCCAGCAGAATGACAGTCAACACTGAAGCTTTCTTT.

This clone was seen a handful of times. The gene calls are TRBV4-2 and TRBJ1-2; 7 bases align to TRBD1. CDR1 is LGHNA and CDR2 is YNFKEQ in the germline V gene. This CDR3 spans 16 amino acids. The ends lost 3 bases at V and 4 bases at J; junction bases unmatched: 11. The CDR3 DNA is TGTGCCAGCAGCCACTCCGGGGACAGAGGGAGCTATGGCTACACCTTC. Translation: CASSHSGDRGSYGYTF.

The chain joins TRBV18 to TRBJ1-1, with D unclear. Trimming left V 6 bases short and J 2 bases short, with 4 bases between. The CDR3 is 11 amino acids. CDR1 is KGHSH and CDR2 is LQKENI in the germline V gene. In nucleotides, the CDR3 is TGTGCCAGCTCTACAAACACTGAAGCTTTCTTT. It is translated as CASSTNTEAFF.

CDR3 residues: CASSPQVRAYEQYF. Here the CDR3 DNA reads TGTGCCAGCAGCCCCCAGGTGAGGGCCTACGAGCAGTACTTC. The chain has TRBV9 and TRBJ2-7; possible D gene TRBD2, 5 bases. Germline CDR1 is SGDLS and CDR2 is YYNGEE. This CDR3 is built from 14 residues. V lost 4 bases and J 2 bases, leaving 13 bases between the germline ends.

The J gene is TRBJ1-1, the V gene TRBV6-6; 7 bases align to TRBD1. V lost 5 bases to trimming and J lost 4 bases; unmatched junction nucleotides: 4. The CDR3 spans 13 residues. In germline, CDR1 is MNHNY, CDR2 SVGAGI (reference sequence). CDR3 bases: TGTGCCAGCAGTGAGCAGGGGGGCACTGAAGCTTTCTTT. Amino acids: CASSEQGGTEAFF.

With regard to this clone: Different DNA sequences within this sample yield the same CDR3. This chain joins TRBV5-1 and TRBJ2-2; D may be TRBD1 (6 bases). CDR3 size: 14 residues. Germline V gene lookup returns CDR1 SGHRS and CDR2 YFSETQ. V lost 0 bases and J lost 4, with 7 bases in between. Here the CDR3 reads CASSLAQGTGELFF. CDR3 nucleotide sequence: TGCGCCAGCAGCTTGGCACAGGGCACCGGGGAGCTGTTTTTT.

The gene calls are TRBV7-6 and TRBJ2-1; tentatively, D is TRBD2 (5 bases). The CDR3 extends over 18 amino acids. Looked up from germline, CDR1 is SGHVS and CDR2 is FNYEAQ. Trimming pared 4 bases from V and 1 base from J, leaving 20 bases between. CDR3 residues: CASSSLFMRVISYNEQFF. In DNA form, the CDR3 reads TGTGCCAGCAGCTCCCTATTTATGCGGGTAATTTCCTACAATGAGCAGTTCTTC.

The chain employs TRBV30 and TRBJ1-2; a possible D gene is TRBD1 (5 bases). From germline, CDR1 is GTSNPN and CDR2 SVGIG (reference sequence). V lost 3 bases to trimming and J lost 5 bases, with 13 bases between them. The CDR3 runs 13 residues. The CDR3 spells CAWSGGVRYGYTF. In nucleotides, the CDR3 is TGTGCCTGGAGCGGAGGGGTGAGGTATGGCTACACCTTC.

The chain couples TRBV7-2 to TRBJ2-1, with D possibly matching TRBD2 (6 bases). Trimming removed 0 bases from V and 8 bases from J, with 14 bases in between. Germline V gene data show CDR1 as SGHTA and CDR2 as FQGNSA. The CDR3 extends over 15 amino acids. The CDR3 here is CASSLAGGRVDEQFF. The CDR3 nucleotides are TGTGCCAGCAGCTTAGCCGGAGGGCGGGTAGATGAGCAGTTCTTC.

The V call is TRBV11-2, the J call TRBJ1-2, with TRBD1 identical over 8 bases. CDR3 length: 11 amino acids. V lost 4 bases to trimming and J lost 8 bases; unmatched junction nucleotides: 0. The germline gives CDR1 SGHAT, CDR2 FQNNGV. The DNA of the CDR3 is TGTGCCAGCAGCTCAGGGGGCGGCTACACCTTC. It specifies CASSSGGGYTF.

As regards this clone: At one of its ends the junction is not consistent with the germline gene, which may arise from a read error. The V call is TRBV7-3, the J call TRBJ2-3, with D maybe TRBD2 (6 bases). Germline loops: CDR1 SGHTA, CDR2 FQGTGA. The CDR3 has 14 amino acids. The CDR3 sequence is CASSLSGRTDTQYF. The CDR3 DNA sequence: TGTGCTAGCAGCTTAAGTGGGAGGACAGATACGCAGTATTTT. Full variable domain (missing parts from reference TRBV7-3 and TRBJ2-3): GAGVSQTPSNKVTEKGKYVELRCDPISGHTALYWYRQSLGQGPEFLIYFQGTGAADDSGLPNDRFFAVRPEGSVSTLKIQRTERGDSAVYLCASSLSGRTDTQYFGPGTRLTVL.

This clone turned up a few times. The chain has TRBV5-1 and TRBJ2-2; D gene unclear. Deletions cut 8 bases from V and 5 bases from J, with 16 bases between. The CDR3 consists of 14 residues. CDR1 SGHRS and CDR2 YFSETQ come from the germline V gene. CDR3 coding DNA: TGCGCCAGTGGATTTTGGAGTGGGACCGGGGAGCTGTTTTTT. Protein: CASGFWSGTGELFF.

In this sample, this clone turned up a few times. The genes are TRBV4-1 and TRBJ2-7; possibly TRBD2 for D (5 bases). Trimming left V 1 base short and J 0 bases short, with 7 bases between. The CDR3 covers 14 residues. The germline V gene has CDR1 MGHRA and CDR2 YSYEKL. CDR3 sequence reads: CASSQGGPSYEQYF. Written as DNA, the CDR3 is TGCGCCAGCAGCCAAGGAGGGCCCTCCTACGAGCAGTACTTC.

V and J are TRBV21-1 and TRBJ1-5. TRBV21-1 represents a pseudogene. The CDR3 has 12 amino acids. CDR3 sequence reads: CASRRGAEPQHF. The CDR3 bases are TGTGCCAGCAGGCGGGGGGCTGAGCCCCAGCATTTT.

This chain uses TRBV4-1 with TRBJ1-5; D gene uncertain. There are 15 residues in the CDR3. The V end lost 0 bases, the J end lost 4 bases, and 10 bases lay between the germline ends. Germline V gene lookup returns CDR1 MGHRA and CDR2 YSYEKL. The CDR3 here is CASSQEDQRNQPQHF. CDR3 sequence (DNA): TGCGCCAGCAGCCAAGAAGACCAGCGGAATCAGCCCCAGCATTTT.

The V call is TRBV7-9, the J call TRBJ2-1, with TRBD1 matching over 9 bases. This CDR3 is built from 15 residues. Trimming cost V 6 bases and J 8 bases; bases outside gene matches: 11. Germline CDR1 is SEHNR and CDR2 is FQNEAQ (reference sequence). The DNA of the CDR3 is TGTGCCAGCAGTCTAACAGGGGGCTCGCTATATGAGCAGTTCTTC. Translated: CASSLTGGSLYEQFF.

The chain combines TRBV7-2 with TRBJ2-1; 8 nucleotides agree with TRBD2. This CDR3 has 11 amino acids. V dropped 5 bases and J dropped 12; count of bases not matched to a gene: 3. The germline V gene has CDR1 SGHTA and CDR2 FQGNSA. CDR3 DNA: TGTGCCAGCAGCCAACGGGAGGGGCAGTTCTTC. Translating it yields CASSQREGQFF.

The rearrangement uses TRBV5-6 and TRBJ1-2; D unclear. Trimming removed 1 base from V and 0 bases from J, with 7 bases in between. The V gene's germline CDR1 is SGHDT and CDR2 YYEEEE. The CDR3 runs 14 residues. CDR3 coding DNA: TGTGCCAGCAGCTTGAGAGGGACTAACTATGGCTACACCTTC. Translating gives CASSLRGTNYGYTF. Full variable domain (rest looked up from reference TRBV5-6 and TRBJ1-2): DAGVTQSPTHLIKTRGQQVTLRCSPKSGHDTVSWYQQALGQGPQFIFQYYEEEERQRGNFPDRFSGHQFPNYSSELNVNALLLGDSALYLCASSLRGTNYGYTFGSGTRLTVV.

The chain is built from TRBV7-6 and TRBJ1-3; 7 bases are shared with TRBD1. J was trimmed by 5 bases and V by 4 bases; bases with no gene match: 8. The length of the CDR3 is 15 residues. Germline V gene data show CDR1 as SGHVS and CDR2 as FNYEAQ. The CDR3 reads CASSSPGQQRNTIYF. CDR3 coding DNA: TGTGCCAGCAGCTCGCCGGGACAGCAACGAAACACCATATATTTT.